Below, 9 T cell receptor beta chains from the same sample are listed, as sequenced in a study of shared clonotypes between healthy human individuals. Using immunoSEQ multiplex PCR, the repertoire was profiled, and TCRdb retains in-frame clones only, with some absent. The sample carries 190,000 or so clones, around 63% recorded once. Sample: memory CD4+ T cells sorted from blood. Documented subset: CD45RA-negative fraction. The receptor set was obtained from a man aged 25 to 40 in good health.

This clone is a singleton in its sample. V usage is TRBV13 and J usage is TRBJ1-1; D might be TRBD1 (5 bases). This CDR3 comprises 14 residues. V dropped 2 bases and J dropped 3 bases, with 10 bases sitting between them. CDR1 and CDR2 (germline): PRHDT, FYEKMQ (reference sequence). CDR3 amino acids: CASSLWGRDTEAFF. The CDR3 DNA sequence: TGTGCCAGCAGCTTATGGGGCCGGGACACTGAAGCTTTCTTT.

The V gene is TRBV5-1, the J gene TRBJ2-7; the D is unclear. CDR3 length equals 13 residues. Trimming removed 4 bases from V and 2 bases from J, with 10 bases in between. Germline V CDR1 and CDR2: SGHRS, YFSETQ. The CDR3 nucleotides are TGCGCCAGCAGCGTGAGTTGGGCCTACGAGCAGTACTTC. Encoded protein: CASSVSWAYEQYF.

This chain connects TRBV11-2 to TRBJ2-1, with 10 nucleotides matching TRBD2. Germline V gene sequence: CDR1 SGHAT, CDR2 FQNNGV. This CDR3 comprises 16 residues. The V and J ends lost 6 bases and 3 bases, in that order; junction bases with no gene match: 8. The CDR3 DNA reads TGTGCCAGCAGAAGTATCGGGACTAGCGTCTACAATGAGCAGTTCTTC. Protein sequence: CASRSIGTSVYNEQFF. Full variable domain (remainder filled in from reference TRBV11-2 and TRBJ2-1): EAGVAQSPRYKIIEKRQSVAFWCNPISGHATLYWYQQILGQGPKLLIQFQNNGVVDDSQLPKDRFSAERLKGVDSTLKIQPAKLEDSAVYLCASRSIGTSVYNEQFFGPGTRLTVL.

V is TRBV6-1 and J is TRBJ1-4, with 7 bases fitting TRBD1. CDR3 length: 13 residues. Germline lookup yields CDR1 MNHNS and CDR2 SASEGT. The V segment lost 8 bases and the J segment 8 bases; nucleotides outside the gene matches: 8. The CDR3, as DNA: TGTGCCAGCTTTACAGGGGCCGCAGAAAAACTGTTTTTT. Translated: CASFTGAAEKLFF.

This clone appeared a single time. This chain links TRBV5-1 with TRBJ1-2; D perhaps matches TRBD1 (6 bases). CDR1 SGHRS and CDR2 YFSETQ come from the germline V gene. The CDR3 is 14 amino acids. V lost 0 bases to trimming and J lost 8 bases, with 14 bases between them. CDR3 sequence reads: CASSLEQGGRGYTF. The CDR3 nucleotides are TGCGCCAGCAGCTTGGAACAGGGAGGAAGAGGCTACACCTTC.

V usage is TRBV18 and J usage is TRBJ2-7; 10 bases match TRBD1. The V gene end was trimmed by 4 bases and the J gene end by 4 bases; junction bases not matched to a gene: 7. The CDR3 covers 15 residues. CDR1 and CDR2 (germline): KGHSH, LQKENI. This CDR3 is CASSRAGTGAYEQYF. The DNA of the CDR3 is TGTGCCAGCTCACGGGCGGGGACAGGGGCGTACGAGCAGTACTTC.

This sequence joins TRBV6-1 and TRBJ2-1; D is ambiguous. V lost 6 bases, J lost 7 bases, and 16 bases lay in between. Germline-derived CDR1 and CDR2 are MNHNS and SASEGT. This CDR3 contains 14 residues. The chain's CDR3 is CASRGRPEKNEQFF. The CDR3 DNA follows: TGTGCCAGCAGAGGGCGTCCGGAGAAGAATGAGCAGTTCTTC.

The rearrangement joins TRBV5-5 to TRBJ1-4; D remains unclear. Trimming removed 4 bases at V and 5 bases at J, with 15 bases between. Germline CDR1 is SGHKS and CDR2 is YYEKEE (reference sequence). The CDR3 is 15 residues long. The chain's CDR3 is CASSVSPTGNEKLFF. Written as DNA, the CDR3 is TGTGCCAGCAGCGTGTCGCCTACGGGGAATGAAAAACTGTTTTTT.

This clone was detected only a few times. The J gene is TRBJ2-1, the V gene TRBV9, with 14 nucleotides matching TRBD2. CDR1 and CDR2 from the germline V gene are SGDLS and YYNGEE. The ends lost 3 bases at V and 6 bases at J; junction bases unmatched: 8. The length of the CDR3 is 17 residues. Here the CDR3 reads CASSETSGRGLVNEQFF. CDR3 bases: TGTGCCAGCAGCGAGACTAGCGGGAGGGGCTTGGTCAATGAGCAGTTCTTC.